This T cell receptor (beta chain) was sequenced in a study of CD8+CD57+ T cells in acquired aplastic anemia. Study at large: Average DNA yield from sorted CD4+ and CD8+ cells was approximately 3.2 ug. Whole-study findings and limits: Shared by patients and controls, 25 to 35 CD8+ CDR3s were abundant in patients.

Genomic DNA served as template for TCR beta VDJ and CDR3 profiling. TCRdb independently ran MiXCR on the reads; one entry per CDR3 protein. Among 89,000 or so distinct CDR3 sequences listed, less than 75% were seen once. V shed 4 bases, J shed 4 bases, and the junction held 8 bases outside the gene matches. The CDR3 totals 15 residues. The germline V gene has CDR1 SGDLS and CDR2 YYNGEE. Sequenced patients had shown CD8+CD57+ cell expansion by flow cytometry. Turning to this clonotype: What it binds is unknown.

The chain joins TRBV9 to TRBJ1-2; TRBD1 agrees at 9 bases. The clonotype comes from a human donor with aplastic anemia. Sample: sorted CD4+, CD8+, or CD8+CD57+ T cells (not recorded which) from PBMCs. The CDR3 DNA reads TGTGCCAGCAGCCTCACAGGGGGCGCGGGCTATGGCTACACCTTC. It yields the protein CASSLTGGAGYGYTF.